Included here is one T cell receptor beta chain sequence, with context. The data are from a study of blood T cell repertoires in COVID-19. Study at large: PBMCs, B-cell-depleted T cells, or T cells provided the cDNA or gDNA that made up the material.

Individuals aged 18 to 89 years were recruited from 24 US areas. Participants were placed into cohorts based on the clinical history they reported. Sequencing used immunoSEQ multiplex PCR; TCRdb keeps in-frame clones, though not all of them. The repertoire includes some 240,000 clones, 80% to 85% of them detected once, and around 3.6% sits in the top ten. CDR1 and CDR2 from the germline V gene are SEHNR and FQNEAQ (reference sequence). V lost 7 bases, J lost 1 base, and 7 bases lay in between. This CDR3 spans 12 amino acids. The TCR sequence derives from a man aged 50-60 years who had recovered from COVID-19. The specimen was PBMCs or T cells enriched from blood (not recorded which). The chain uses TRBV7-9 and TRBJ1-2; D is unresolved. The CDR3 DNA is TGTGCCAGCACTTATAATAACTATGGCTACACCTTC. Amino acid sequence: CASTYNNYGYTF.